The clone carrying this T cell receptor (beta chain) has a handful of counts. The sample comes from a study of blood T cell repertoires in COVID-19. About the study: From T cells, B-cell-depleted T cells, or PBMCs came the material, which was cDNA or gDNA.

The protocol was immunoSEQ multiplex PCR, while the TCRdb copy is restricted to in-frame clones and leaves out a portion. The sample has 75,000 to 90,000 clones; 80% to 90% are singletons. Material: peripheral blood. This TCR was recovered from a man older than 75 with acute or convalescent COVID-19.

The CDR3 reads CASFTVGGYSNQPQHF. DNA of the CDR3: TGTGCCAGCTTTACAGTAGGGGGTTATAGCAATCAGCCCCAGCATTTT. The V gene is TRBV28, the J gene TRBJ1-5; TRBD1 is a possible D gene (6 bases). V shed 8 bases and J shed 0 bases, with 17 bases lying between them. Germline-derived CDR1 and CDR2 are MDHEN and SYDVKM. The CDR3 is made up of 16 amino acids.